The 24 T cell receptor beta chains below all came from one sample that was sequenced in a study of T cell responses to AZD1222 COVID-19 vaccine. Generated by immunoSEQ multiplex PCR, the TCRdb table keeps only in-frame clones and is missing some. The table has 120,000 to 150,000 clones, around nine tenths seen once; the top ten hold 2.8%. The sample was peripheral blood, taken on day 0 of MenACWY control vaccination. The receptors shown here come from an adult in good health.

In its sample, this clone was seen a few times. V and J are TRBV27 and TRBJ2-7; 7 nucleotides agree with TRBD1. The CDR3 consists of 15 residues. Germline values: CDR1 MNHEY, CDR2 SMNVEV (reference sequence). V lost 5 bases, J lost 7 bases, and 14 bases stayed unmatched. This CDR3 reads CASSPNRQGEREQYF. The CDR3 DNA reads TGTGCCAGCAGTCCTAACAGACAGGGCGAGAGGGAGCAGTACTTC.

This chain uses TRBV19 with TRBJ2-5, with unresolved D. The CDR3 spans 12 residues. Germline V gene sequence: CDR1 LNHDA, CDR2 SQIVND (reference sequence). V was cut by 3 bases and J by 5 bases, with 7 bases left in between. The CDR3 is CASSIGGETQYF. CDR3 nucleotides: TGTGCCAGTAGTATCGGTGGGGAGACCCAGTACTTC.

This clone showed up just once. V and J are TRBV28 and TRBJ2-7; TRBD1 aligns across 9 bases. V trimming: 7 bases; J trimming: 0 bases; junction bases outside the gene matches: 16. The length of the CDR3 is 18 residues. Looked up from germline, CDR1 is MDHEN and CDR2 is SYDVKM. This CDR3 reads CASTSPGQGKLYSYEQYF. The CDR3 DNA is TGTGCCAGCACCTCACCGGGACAGGGAAAACTCTACTCCTACGAGCAGTACTTC. Variable domain in full (rest from reference TRBV28 and TRBJ2-7): DVKVTQSSRYLVKRTGEKVFLECVQDMDHENMFWYRQDPGLGLRLIYFSYDVKMKEKGDIPEGYSVSREKKERFSLILESASTNQTSMYLCASTSPGQGKLYSYEQYFGPGTRLTVT.

This sequence joins TRBV7-8 and TRBJ1-1; unclear D gene. The CDR3 loop spans 13 amino acids. With 11 bases removed from V and 1 base from J, the gap between germline ends came to 14 bases. The germline V gene has CDR1 SGHVS and CDR2 FQNEAQ. The chain's CDR3 is CAGSGSTNTEAFF. In nucleotides, the CDR3 is TGTGCCGGGTCCGGCTCAACGAACACTGAAGCTTTCTTT.

This chain uses TRBV12-5 with TRBJ1-1; maybe TRBD1 (5 bases). Per germline, CDR1 LGHNT and CDR2 FRNRAP. This CDR3 has 14 residues. V lost 6 bases to trimming and J lost 0 bases, with 11 bases between them. The CDR3 sequence: CASGRGALNTEAFF. Written as DNA, the CDR3 is TGTGCTAGTGGCCGAGGGGCCCTGAACACTGAAGCTTTCTTT.

This rearrangement joins TRBV20-1 to TRBJ1-5; 9 bases are shared with TRBD1. The CDR3 contains 14 residues. From germline, CDR1 is DFQATT and CDR2 SNEGSKA (reference sequence). Trimming took 3 bases from V and 6 from J; bases not matched to a gene: 6. The CDR3 region has the DNA TGCAGTGCTAGTGGGACAGGGTTAGCTCAGCCCCAGCATTTT. It yields the protein CSASGTGLAQPQHF.

V and J are TRBV11-2 and TRBJ1-2; D is ambiguous. The CDR3 extends over 13 amino acids. Trimming cost V 5 bases and J 4 bases, with 11 bases left between them. Germline V gives CDR1 SGHAT, CDR2 FQNNGV. The CDR3: CASSPGRSYGYTF. In DNA form, the CDR3 reads TGTGCCAGCAGCCCCGGGAGGTCCTATGGCTACACCTTC.

The chain employs TRBV24-1 and TRBJ1-2, with a possible D match to TRBD1 (5 bases). Germline loops: CDR1 KGHDR, CDR2 SFDVKD. Trimming pared 4 bases from V and 3 bases from J, leaving 11 bases between. This CDR3 has 14 amino acids. CDR3 in DNA: TGTGCCACCAGTGACCGGGGACGGGACTATGGCTACACCTTC. This gives the protein CATSDRGRDYGYTF.

The chain is built from TRBV6-4 and TRBJ1-5; D call uncertain. V dropped 4 bases and J dropped 4 bases, with 8 bases sitting between them. Germline CDR1 reads MRHNA; CDR2 reads SNTAGT. The CDR3 extends over 13 amino acids. The CDR3 reads CASSVEANQPQHF. The CDR3, as DNA: TGTGCCAGCAGTGTAGAGGCTAATCAGCCCCAGCATTTT.

A single count supports this clone. The rearrangement links TRBV5-5 to TRBJ2-3, with 7 bases that match TRBD2. This CDR3 is 14 amino acids long. Germline values: CDR1 SGHKS, CDR2 YYEKEE (reference sequence). After removal of 3 bases from V and 4 bases from J, the junction contained 5 bases not matched to a gene. The CDR3 DNA is TGTGCCAGCAGCTCCGGACTAGACCCAGATACGCAGTATTTT. The encoded protein is CASSSGLDPDTQYF.

The chain joins TRBV4-1 to TRBJ1-1; no reliable D call. V was pared by 1 base and J by 11 bases, with 11 bases between. Germline assignment: CDR1 MGHRA and CDR2 YSYEKL. The CDR3 is 12 amino acids. For the CDR3, the DNA is TGCGCCAGCAGCCAAGTCGGCAGCGGGGCTTTCTTT. It translates to CASSQVGSGAFF.

V gene TRBV10-3 combines with J gene TRBJ1-3; weak D call: TRBD1 (5 bases). CDR3 size: 13 residues. The V end was cut by 5 bases, the J end by 8 bases, with 13 bases between. From germline, CDR1 is ENHRY and CDR2 SYGVKD. CDR3 nucleotide sequence: TGTGCCATCAGTTGGGACCGGCCGGACACCATATATTTT. Translation: CAISWDRPDTIYF.

The chain links TRBV10-1 to TRBJ1-4; 8 nucleotides align to TRBD1. The CDR3 is 13 amino acids. Looked up from germline, CDR1 is WNHNN and CDR2 is SYGVQD (reference sequence). Unmatched junction bases numbered 7, after V lost 8 bases and J lost 8 bases. In DNA form, the CDR3 reads TGCGCCAGCTCCGGACAGGGAGGGGAAAAACTGTTTTTT. Translating gives CASSGQGGEKLFF.

This chain links TRBV7-9 with TRBJ2-1, with 10 bases lining up with TRBD2. The CDR3 sequence is 17 residues long. V was clipped by 5 bases and J by 0 bases; unmatched bases: 7. Germline CDR1 SEHNR, CDR2 FQNEAQ (reference sequence). The CDR3, as DNA: TGTGCCAGCAGCGCGCGACTAGCGGGTCACTCCTACAATGAGCAGTTCTTC. It codes for CASSARLAGHSYNEQFF.

This clone was detected only once. The CDR3 is CASSLAGIPYNEQFF. CDR3 sequence (DNA): TGTGCCAGCAGCTTAGCAGGGATCCCTTACAATGAGCAGTTCTTC. The chain has TRBV7-2 and TRBJ2-1; D is uncertain. With 0 bases removed from V and 4 bases from J, the gap between germline ends came to 10 bases. The V gene's germline CDR1 is SGHTA and CDR2 FQGNSA. This CDR3 spans 15 amino acids.

The chain is built from TRBV18 and TRBJ1-5; D gene uncertain. Germline V gene lookup returns CDR1 KGHSH and CDR2 LQKENI. The CDR3 consists of 13 residues. With 3 bases removed from V and 6 bases from J, the gap between germline ends came to 9 bases. The CDR3 here is CASSPHQGQPQHF. The CDR3 coding sequence is TGTGCCAGCTCACCGCACCAAGGTCAGCCCCAGCATTTT.

The rearrangement links TRBV5-4 to TRBJ1-4; a possible D gene is TRBD1 (6 bases). The CDR3 covers 14 residues. Germline assignment: CDR1 SGHNT and CDR2 YYREEE (reference sequence). Trimming left V 0 bases short and J 7 bases short, with 10 bases between. This chain's CDR3 is CASSLGRGVEKLFF. The CDR3 region has the DNA TGTGCCAGCAGCTTGGGCAGGGGAGTTGAAAAACTGTTTTTT.

The V and J genes are TRBV27 and TRBJ1-2; possibly TRBD1 for D (6 bases). CDR1 and CDR2 (germline): MNHEY, SMNVEV (reference sequence). V lost 6 bases and J lost 7, with 15 bases in between. CDR3 length: 13 amino acids. The CDR3 is CASRPFTGTGYTF. CDR3 DNA sequence: TGTGCCAGCAGACCTTTTACAGGGACTGGCTACACCTTC.

The rearrangement links TRBV10-2 to TRBJ1-6; no clear D gene. Germline-derived CDR1 and CDR2 are WSHSY and SAAADI. V lost 1 base to trimming and J lost 0 bases, with 13 bases between them. This CDR3 is 18 amino acids long. CDR3 bases: TGCGCCAGCAGTGAGTTGATCGGCGGTAGCTCCTATAATTCACCCCTCCACTTT. Its translation is CASSELIGGSSYNSPLHF.

The CDR3 protein is CASSQAGGPYGYTF. The CDR3 DNA sequence: TGTGCCAGCAGCCAAGCTGGGGGACCTTATGGCTACACCTTC. This sequence joins TRBV14 and TRBJ1-2; tentatively, D is TRBD1 (5 bases). Germline assignment: CDR1 SGHDN and CDR2 FVKESK. CDR3 length: 14 amino acids. Trimming took off 1 base at V and 5 bases at J, with 11 bases between the two ends.

The CDR3: CASSYSSGGLETQYF. The DNA of the CDR3 is TGTGCCAGCAGTTACTCGAGTGGAGGGCTAGAGACCCAGTACTTC. The J gene is TRBJ2-5, the V gene TRBV6-2 or TRBV6-3; a possible D gene is TRBD2 (6 bases). With 0 bases removed from V and 4 bases from J, the gap between germline ends came to 12 bases. This CDR3 contains 15 residues. Germline V lookup: CDR1 MNHEY, CDR2 SVGEGT.

The V gene is TRBV5-8, the J gene TRBJ1-2; D may be TRBD1 (5 bases). This CDR3 has 13 residues. The V and J ends lost 4 bases and 4 bases respectively, with 11 bases between them. Per germline, CDR1 SGHTS and CDR2 YDEGEE. This chain's CDR3 is CASSTGGGYGYTF. As DNA, the CDR3 is TGTGCCAGCAGCACTGGGGGAGGCTATGGCTACACCTTC. Variable domain in full (rest from reference TRBV5-8 and TRBJ1-2): EAGVTQSPTHLIKTRGQQATLRCSPISGHTSVYWYQQALGLGLQFLLWYDEGEERNRGNFPPRFSGRQFPNYSSELNVNALELEDSALYLCASSTGGGYGYTFGSGTRLTVV.

The V call is TRBV7-8, the J call TRBJ2-7; 13 nucleotides agree with TRBD2. V shed 5 bases and J 3 bases; nucleotides not matched to a gene: 10. The CDR3 extends over 17 amino acids. CDR1 SGHVS and CDR2 FQNEAQ come from the germline V gene. CDR3 region: CASSAPGTSGKGYEQYF. The CDR3 DNA reads as TGTGCCAGCAGCGCCCCCGGGACTAGCGGGAAAGGCTACGAGCAGTACTTC.

This chain joins TRBV10-1 and TRBJ2-7; a possible D gene is TRBD1 (6 bases). V was trimmed by 5 bases and J by 5 bases, leaving 13 bases between them. The germline CDR1 and CDR2 sequences are WNHNN and SYGVQD (reference sequence). This CDR3 comprises 13 residues. The chain's CDR3 is CASSRGQTDEQYF. In DNA, the CDR3 is TGCGCCAGCAGTAGAGGACAGACGGACGAGCAGTACTTC.